The 13 T cell receptor beta chains below were found in one sample sequenced in a study of a mutant IDH1 vaccine in newly diagnosed glioma. Some clones are missing from TCRdb's copy, which holds only in-frame ones; the method was immunoSEQ multiplex PCR. Of 60,000 to 65,000 clones in the sample, more than 80% were seen once. These receptors have no known antigen. The time point was: week 35, safety follow-up. The study gave 300 ug of mutant IDH1 20-mer peptide per vaccine dose, with topical imiquimod. Sequenced here: PBMCs, sampled from a glioma patient whose treatment included an IDH1 peptide vaccine. The receptor source for this set is a man in his forties with glioma.

The table lists this clone with a count of one. V usage is TRBV18 and J usage is TRBJ2-2; 10 positions agree with TRBD2. CDR1 is KGHSH and CDR2 is LQKENI in the germline V gene. The CDR3 covers 16 residues. J gave up 2 bases and V 6 bases, and 6 bases lay outside the gene matches. The CDR3 region has the DNA TGTGCCAGCTCCCTAGCGGGGGCCTTAAACACCGGGGAGCTGTTTTTT. It yields the protein CASSLAGALNTGELFF.

The rearrangement joins TRBV4-1 to TRBJ2-2; TRBD1 aligns across 9 bases. The germline CDR1 and CDR2 sequences are MGHRA and YSYEKL. The V segment lost 2 bases and the J segment 4 bases; nucleotides outside the gene matches: 5. This CDR3 has 16 amino acids. The DNA for the CDR3 is TGCGCCAGCAGCCAAACGGACAGGGGTAGCACCGGGGAGCTGTTTTTT. It is translated as CASSQTDRGSTGELFF.

This chain links TRBV9 with TRBJ1-4; TRBD1 might be the D (5 bases). This CDR3 region has 14 residues. The V end lost 4 bases, the J end lost 7 bases, and 14 bases lay between the germline ends. Looked up from germline, CDR1 is SGDLS and CDR2 is YYNGEE. CDR3 sequence (DNA): TGTGCCAGCAGCCCCGGGACGTTTGGTGAAAAACTGTTTTTT. Protein product: CASSPGTFGEKLFF. Full variable domain (outside the CDR3, taken from reference TRBV9 and TRBJ1-4): DSGVTQTPKHLITATGQRVTLRCSPRSGDLSVYWYQQSLDQGLQFLIQYYNGEERAKGNILERFSAQQFPDLHSELNLSSLELGDSALYFCASSPGTFGEKLFFGSGTQLSVL.

This clone has only a few counts. This sequence joins TRBV10-3 and TRBJ1-5, with TRBD1 matching 11 bases. The germline V gene encodes CDR1 ENHRY and CDR2 SYGVKD. The J segment lost 5 bases and the V segment lost 5 bases, leaving 2 bases of the junction unmatched. This CDR3 region has 14 residues. In DNA, the CDR3 is TGTGCCATCAGTTCGGACAGGGGGCATCAGCCCCAGCATTTT. Translated, it gives CAISSDRGHQPQHF.

This sequence joins TRBV18 and TRBJ1-2; D is unclear. Germline CDR1 and CDR2: KGHSH and LQKENI. Between the trimmed V and J ends, which lost 0 bases and 8 bases, there was a span of 22 bases. The CDR3 runs 17 residues. CDR3 nucleotides: TGTGCCAGCTCACCACCGTTTCAGGACCTGACCACGGGAGGCTACACCTTC. As protein: CASSPPFQDLTTGGYTF.

This clone was recorded only once. CDR3 DNA sequence: TGTGCCAGCAGCCCCCAGGGGCACACTGAAGCTTTCTTT. The encoded protein is CASSPQGHTEAFF. The genes are TRBV6-5 and TRBJ1-1, with D possibly matching TRBD1 (6 bases). Trimming cost V 6 bases and J 3 bases, with 11 bases left between them. Per germline, CDR1 MNHEY and CDR2 SVGAGI. This CDR3 has 13 residues.

The chain has TRBV6-5 and TRBJ1-5, with D possibly matching TRBD1 (6 bases). V was trimmed by 6 bases and J by 4 bases, leaving 13 bases between them. Germline CDR1 is MNHEY and CDR2 is SVGAGI. CDR3 length: 14 residues. CDR3 region: CASRNGQGNQPQHF. DNA for the CDR3: TGTGCCAGCAGAAACGGCCAGGGGAATCAGCCCCAGCATTTT.

The V and J genes are TRBV7-9 and TRBJ1-1; tentative D call: TRBD1 (5 bases). The V end was cut by 3 bases, the J end by 1 base, with 15 bases between. The CDR3 has 16 residues. Germline V gene lookup returns CDR1 SEHNR and CDR2 FQNEAQ (reference sequence). The CDR3 DNA reads as TGTGCCAGCAGCTTGTTTCGCGACAGTTGGAACACTGAAGCTTTCTTT. It translates to CASSLFRDSWNTEAFF.

This clone was counted a single time. The chain combines TRBV9 with TRBJ2-5; 11 nucleotides align to TRBD2. Germline CDR1 reads SGDLS; CDR2 reads YYNGEE. J was trimmed by 0 bases and V by 4 bases; bases with no gene match: 8. The CDR3 consists of 17 residues. The CDR3 DNA reads as TGTGCCAGCAGCCCCCGACCGGGACTAGCGGACCAAGAGACCCAGTACTTC. This sequence encodes CASSPRPGLADQETQYF.

This sequence joins TRBV28 and TRBJ2-2; 9 nucleotides line up with TRBD1. The J segment lost 3 bases and the V segment lost 4 bases, leaving 3 bases of the junction unmatched. The CDR3 spans 15 residues. Germline V gene sequence: CDR1 MDHEN, CDR2 SYDVKM. CDR3 protein: CASSSGQGYTGELFF. The CDR3 coding sequence is TGTGCCAGCAGTTCGGGACAGGGTTACACCGGGGAGCTGTTTTTT. The whole variable domain, filled in from reference TRBV28 and TRBJ2-2, reads DVKVTQSSRYLVKRTGEKVFLECVQDMDHENMFWYRQDPGLGLRLIYFSYDVKMKEKGDIPEGYSVSREKKERFSLILESASTNQTSMYLCASSSGQGYTGELFFGEGSRLTVL.

The chain is built from TRBV10-3 and TRBJ1-2; tentative D call: TRBD1 (5 bases). V was cut by 6 bases and J by 2 bases, with 7 bases left in between. The CDR3 length is 12 residues. CDR1 is ENHRY and CDR2 is SYGVKD in the germline V gene. The CDR3: CAIRGDNYGYTF. In DNA form, the CDR3 reads TGTGCCATCAGGGGGGACAACTATGGCTACACCTTC.

V and J are TRBV7-9 and TRBJ2-7; perhaps D is TRBD1 or TRBD2 (6 bases each). In germline, CDR1 is SEHNR, CDR2 FQNEAQ (reference sequence). CDR3 size: 13 residues. Trimming removed 3 bases at V and 5 bases at J, with 11 bases between. CDR3 loop: CASSFVGGHEQYF. CDR3 nucleotide sequence: TGTGCCAGCAGCTTCGTGGGGGGCCACGAGCAGTACTTC.

In this sample, this clone turned up a few times. The chain couples TRBV11-2 to TRBJ1-2, with 8 bases that match TRBD1. CDR3 length equals 16 residues. Germline CDR1 reads SGHAT; CDR2 reads FQNNGV. V lost 0 bases, J lost 6 bases, and 9 bases stayed unmatched. Here the CDR3 reads CASSLDPAGGGDGYTF. The DNA of the CDR3 is TGTGCCAGCAGCTTAGACCCAGCAGGGGGCGGGGATGGCTACACCTTC. The variable domain in full, completed from reference TRBV11-2 and TRBJ1-2, reads EAGVAQSPRYKIIEKRQSVAFWCNPISGHATLYWYQQILGQGPKLLIQFQNNGVVDDSQLPKDRFSAERLKGVDSTLKIQPAKLEDSAVYLCASSLDPAGGGDGYTFGSGTRLTVV.